These 18 T cell receptor beta chains share one sample of origin, sequenced in a study of blood T cell repertoires in COVID-19. The repertoire was sequenced with immunoSEQ multiplex PCR; TCRdb's copy has only in-frame clones and lacks some. The sample carries about 410,000 clones, around 91% recorded once. The sequencing input was PBMCs or T cells enriched from blood (not recorded which). The receptors come from a young man who had recovered from COVID-19.

This clone was counted once. The chain carries TRBV19 and TRBJ1-2; D remains ambiguous. V was trimmed by 1 base and J by 7 bases, leaving 10 bases between them. This CDR3 contains 13 residues. Germline V CDR1 and CDR2: LNHDA, SQIVND (reference sequence). The CDR3 sequence: CASSIVLEAGYTF. CDR3 nucleotides: TGTGCCAGTAGTATAGTGCTGGAGGCTGGCTACACCTTC.

The rearrangement uses TRBV2 and TRBJ2-3; D is uncertain. CDR1 is SNHLY, CDR2 FYNNEI, per germline. This CDR3 is 11 amino acids long. The ends were cut back, 4 bases at V and 5 bases at J, with 4 bases in the middle. The CDR3 here is CASSVKDTQYF. In nucleotides, the CDR3 is TGTGCCAGCAGTGTCAAAGATACGCAGTATTTT. Using reference TRBV2 and TRBJ2-3 for the parts outside the CDR3, the full variable domain is EPEVTQTPSHQVTQMGQEVILRCVPISNHLYFYWYRQILGQKVEFLVSFYNNEISEKSEIFDDQFSVERPDGSNFTLKIRSTKLEDSAMYFCASSVKDTQYFGPGTRLTVL.

This chain joins TRBV10-3 and TRBJ2-1; TRBD2 agrees at 9 bases. V was clipped by 10 bases and J by 4 bases; unmatched bases: 8. The CDR3 covers 14 residues. Per the germline V gene, CDR1 is ENHRY and CDR2 is SYGVKD. The CDR3 DNA sequence: TGTGCCACCGCGAGACTAGCGGAGTACAATGAGCAGTTCTTC. Translation: CATARLAEYNEQFF.

The chain couples TRBV28 to TRBJ2-7; a possible D gene is TRBD1 (5 bases). Germline V lookup: CDR1 MDHEN, CDR2 SYDVKM. Trimming stripped 3 bases from V and 0 bases from J, with 12 bases between. The CDR3 spans 15 residues. The CDR3 region has the DNA TGTGCCAGCAGTTTTGCCAGGGCGAGCTCCTACGAGCAGTACTTC. It is translated as CASSFARASSYEQYF.

The chain combines TRBV15 with TRBJ2-6; a weak D match, TRBD1 (5 bases). The CDR3 contains 16 residues. Germline V gives CDR1 LNHNV, CDR2 YYDKDF (reference sequence). Trimming took 1 base from V and 3 from J, leaving 10 bases between them. The chain's CDR3 is CATSRGVGVGANVLTF. CDR3 sequence (DNA): TGTGCCACCAGCAGAGGGGTAGGGGTTGGGGCCAACGTCCTGACTTTC.

V is TRBV7-3 and J is TRBJ2-1; 8 positions agree with TRBD2. This CDR3 spans 15 amino acids. Trimming cost V 6 bases and J 1 base; bases outside gene matches: 5. Looked up from germline, CDR1 is SGHTA and CDR2 is FQGTGA. Here the CDR3 DNA reads TGTGCCAGCAGTCCTGGACTAGCTTCCTACAATGAGCAGTTCTTC. Translating it yields CASSPGLASYNEQFF.

This chain uses TRBV6-5 with TRBJ1-1; D gene unclear. Germline V CDR1 and CDR2: MNHEY, SVGAGI. CDR3 length: 12 residues. Trimming removed 4 bases from V and 8 bases from J, with 11 bases in between. DNA for the CDR3: TGTGCCAGCAGTTTTGGAGGCCTAGAAGCTTTCTTT. Protein: CASSFGGLEAFF.

The chain couples TRBV7-9 to TRBJ2-5; D is perhaps TRBD1 (6 bases). The CDR3 extends over 13 amino acids. V was cut by 1 base and J by 4 bases, with 7 bases left in between. Germline V gene data show CDR1 as SEHNR and CDR2 as FQNEAQ (reference sequence). The CDR3 coding sequence is TGTGCCAGCAGCTTAGTGGGGGCAGAGACCCAGTACTTC. This translates into CASSLVGAETQYF.

The chain employs TRBV4-2 and TRBJ2-2; a weak D match, TRBD2 (5 bases). V lost 2 bases and J lost 7, with 20 bases in between. Germline values: CDR1 LGHNA, CDR2 YNFKEQ. The CDR3 is 17 residues long. The CDR3 protein is CASSQTSNGGQGGELFF. As DNA, the CDR3 is TGTGCCAGCAGCCAAACCTCGAACGGAGGCCAAGGCGGGGAGCTGTTTTTT.

This sequence joins TRBV5-1 and TRBJ1-4; the D is unclear. Germline lookup yields CDR1 SGHRS and CDR2 YFSETQ. V lost 7 bases and J lost 7, with 14 bases in between. CDR3 length: 13 amino acids. For the CDR3, the DNA is TGCGCCAGCCGCATCAGCGTAGGTGAAAAACTGTTTTTT. This encodes CASRISVGEKLFF.

This clone occurred once. This chain joins TRBV10-1 and TRBJ2-1; no firm D call. V was pared by 2 bases and J by 9 bases, with 8 bases between. Germline V lookup: CDR1 WNHNN, CDR2 SYGVQD (reference sequence). The CDR3 totals 12 residues. This CDR3 is CASSERYGEQFF. DNA for the CDR3: TGCGCCAGCAGTGAGCGGTACGGTGAGCAGTTCTTC.

The V and J genes are TRBV30 and TRBJ1-6; 10 bases line up with TRBD1. This CDR3 is built from 13 residues. Per germline, CDR1 GTSNPN and CDR2 SVGIG (reference sequence). V shed 8 bases and J 8 bases; nucleotides not matched to a gene: 6. CDR3 coding DNA: TGTGCCGGCGGACAGGGGGTGGATTCACCCCTCCACTTT. Its translation: CAGGQGVDSPLHF.

The rearrangement joins TRBV15 to TRBJ1-4; possibly TRBD1 for D (6 bases). Looked up from germline, CDR1 is LNHNV and CDR2 is YYDKDF (reference sequence). The CDR3 extends over 17 amino acids. Trimming pared 1 base from V and 8 bases from J, leaving 20 bases between. The CDR3 reads CATSRGGHQNGDEKLFF. In nucleotides, the CDR3 is TGTGCCACCAGCAGAGGGGGACATCAAAACGGGGACGAAAAACTGTTTTTT.

The J gene is TRBJ1-4, the V gene TRBV30; D is unclear. The CDR3 spans 11 residues. Germline values: CDR1 GTSNPN, CDR2 SVGIG (reference sequence). Trimming cost V 2 bases and J 10 bases, with 8 bases left between them. CDR3 DNA sequence: TGTGCCTGGAGTATCGAGGCAAAACTGTTTTTT. This sequence encodes CAWSIEAKLFF. Filled out from reference TRBV30 and TRBJ1-4, the complete variable domain reads SQTIHQWPATLVQPVGSPLSLECTVEGTSNPNLYWYRQAAGRGLQLLFYSVGIGQISSEVPQNLSASRPQDRQFILSSKKLLLSDSGFYLCAWSIEAKLFFGSGTQLSVL.

V usage is TRBV5-4 and J usage is TRBJ2-4; 7 bases are shared with TRBD1. Trimming removed 5 bases from V and 8 bases from J; junction bases left unmatched: 10. The CDR3 length is 14 residues. The germline CDR1 and CDR2 sequences are SGHNT and YYREEE (reference sequence). CDR3 sequence: CASRPFDRADIQYF. The CDR3 region has the DNA TGTGCCAGCAGACCGTTTGACAGGGCTGACATTCAGTACTTC.

The gene calls are TRBV6-4 and TRBJ1-6, with D perhaps matching TRBD1 (5 bases). The germline V gene encodes CDR1 MRHNA and CDR2 SNTAGT. V was clipped by 6 bases and J by 7 bases, with 13 bases between them. The CDR3 extends over 14 amino acids. CDR3 loop: CASRPGEFNSPLHF. DNA of the CDR3: TGTGCCAGCAGGCCGGGGGAGTTCAATTCACCCCTCCACTTT.

CDR3 residues: CASSSGQGREKLFF. CDR3 bases: TGTGCCAGCAGCTCGGGACAGGGTCGGGAAAAACTGTTTTTT. The rearrangement uses TRBV7-9 and TRBJ1-4; 9 bases agree with TRBD1. CDR1 is SEHNR, CDR2 FQNEAQ, per germline (reference sequence). CDR3 length: 14 amino acids. V lost 4 bases and J lost 8; bases outside the gene matches: 5. Complete variable domain (other parts from reference TRBV7-9 and TRBJ1-4): DTGVSQNPRHKITKRGQNVTFRCDPISEHNRLYWYRQTLGQGPEFLTYFQNEAQLEKSRLLSDRFSAERPKGSFSTLEIQRTEQGDSAMYLCASSSGQGREKLFFGSGTQLSVL.

The chain has TRBV19 and TRBJ2-1, with TRBD2 identical over 8 bases. Germline loops: CDR1 LNHDA, CDR2 SQIVND (reference sequence). V was clipped by 9 bases and J by 5 bases; unmatched bases: 9. The CDR3 loop spans 14 amino acids. The CDR3 loop is CASRSGRGDNEQFF. The CDR3 region has the DNA TGTGCCAGCCGGAGCGGGAGAGGGGACAATGAGCAGTTCTTC. The full variable domain, its missing parts supplied by reference TRBV19 and TRBJ2-1, is DGGITQSPKYLFRKEGQNVTLSCEQNLNHDAMYWYRQDPGQGLRLIYYSQIVNDFQKGDIAEGYSVSREKKESFPLTVTSAQKNPTAFYLCASRSGRGDNEQFFGPGTRLTVL.